This T cell receptor (beta chain) was obtained from a study of molecular identifiers for immune sequencing clone quantification. Study-wide results and limits: Sizes of clones that are highly expanded could be underestimated (if identical TCR molecules share a barcode).

A few counts support this clonotype. Its antigen is not known. Each CDR3 protein gets one entry after TCRdb re-called the PCR reads with MiXCR. The table lists 8,300 or so distinct CDR3 sequences, around 30% of them singletons. The length of the CDR3 is 13 residues. Trimming left V 4 bases short and J 3 bases short, with 10 bases between. Germline V gives CDR1 KGHSH, CDR2 LQKENI. The chain joins TRBV18 to TRBJ2-7, with TRBD1 as a possible D gene (6 bases). The material sequenced was naive CD8+ T cells from blood, with Jurkat cell RNA spiked in. Specified subset: FACS-sorted CD8+CD4-CCR7+CD45RA+ naive T cells. The clonotype comes from a human donor in good health. Some libraries in this study had Jurkat cell RNA spiked in. The CDR3 region is CASSLPGHYEQYF. The CDR3 DNA sequence: TGTGCCAGCTCACTGCCGGGACACTACGAGCAGTACTTC. Looking up the rest from reference TRBV18 and TRBJ2-7 gives the full variable domain: NAGVMQNPRHLVRRRGQEARLRCSPMKGHSHVYWYRQLPEEGLKFMVYLQKENIIDESGMPKERFSAEFPKEGPSILRIQQVVRGDSAAYFCASSLPGHYEQYFGPGTRLTVT.